The TCR beta chain described here comes from a study of blood T cell repertoires in COVID-19. The germline CDR1 and CDR2 sequences are LNHNV and YYDKDF (reference sequence). The V and J ends lost 6 bases and 4 bases, in that order; junction bases with no gene match: 7. The length of the CDR3 is 15 residues. The data were produced by immunoSEQ multiplex PCR, yet TCRdb's version contains in-frame clones alone and is incomplete. There are 100,000 to 150,000 clones in the sample; 84% occur only once, and approximately 2.4% lies in the top ten. The gene calls are TRBV15 and TRBJ1-2, with 11 bases matching TRBD1. The TCR sequence derives from a man between 40 and 49 years old with acute COVID-19. The source material was PBMCs or T cells enriched from blood (not recorded which). CDR3 DNA: TGTGCCACCAGTTCTGGACAGGGGGCCCTCTATGGCTACACCTTC. Protein sequence: CATSSGQGALYGYTF.